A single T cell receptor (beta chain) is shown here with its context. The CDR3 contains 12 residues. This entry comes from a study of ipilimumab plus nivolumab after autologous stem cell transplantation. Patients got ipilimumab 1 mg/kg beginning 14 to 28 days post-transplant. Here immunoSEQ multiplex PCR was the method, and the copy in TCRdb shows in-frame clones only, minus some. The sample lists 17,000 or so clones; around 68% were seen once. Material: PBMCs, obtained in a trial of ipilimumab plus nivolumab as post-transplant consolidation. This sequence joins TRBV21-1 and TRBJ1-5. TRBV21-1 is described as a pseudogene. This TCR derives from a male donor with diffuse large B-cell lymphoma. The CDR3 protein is CAMEVSNQPQHF. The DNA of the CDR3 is TGTGCCATGGAGGTCAGCAATCAGCCCCAGCATTTT.